One T cell receptor (beta chain) is described in this entry. Its specificity is unknown. Read sequence stops 3 residues before the CDR3 end, and the germline J gene provides the missing end. Measured with immunoSEQ multiplex PCR; TCRdb has only the in-frame clones, and not every one. Here the sample table reports some 14,000 clones. This sample was taken from a study of T cells in women clearing cervical HPV infection. Study overall: Case blood was drawn when the lesion was first found; control blood after infection became undetectable. For cases, blood was sampled a median around 150 days after lesion detection, interquartile range about 90 to 230 days. Whole-study results and caveats: Associations may precede or follow infection; HPV-specific or memory T cells were not isolated. CIN3+ cases had significantly higher TCR repertoire richness than controls, but evenness did not differ.

The J segment lost 6 bases and the V segment lost 8 bases, leaving 11 bases of the junction unmatched. The germline gives CDR1 SEHNR, CDR2 FQNEAQ (reference sequence). This CDR3 is built from 15 residues. This receptor was identified in a woman between 18 and 70 years old with a cervical HPV16 infection that either progressed to CIN3+ or cleared (not recorded which). This chain joins TRBV7-9 and TRBJ2-2; 8 nucleotides align to TRBD2. Sequenced sample: blood buffy coat. The CDR3 loop reads CASSRAGGYAGELFF. The CDR3 DNA, read in part, is TGTGCCAGCTCCCGGGCGGGGGGTTATGCCGGGGAG.